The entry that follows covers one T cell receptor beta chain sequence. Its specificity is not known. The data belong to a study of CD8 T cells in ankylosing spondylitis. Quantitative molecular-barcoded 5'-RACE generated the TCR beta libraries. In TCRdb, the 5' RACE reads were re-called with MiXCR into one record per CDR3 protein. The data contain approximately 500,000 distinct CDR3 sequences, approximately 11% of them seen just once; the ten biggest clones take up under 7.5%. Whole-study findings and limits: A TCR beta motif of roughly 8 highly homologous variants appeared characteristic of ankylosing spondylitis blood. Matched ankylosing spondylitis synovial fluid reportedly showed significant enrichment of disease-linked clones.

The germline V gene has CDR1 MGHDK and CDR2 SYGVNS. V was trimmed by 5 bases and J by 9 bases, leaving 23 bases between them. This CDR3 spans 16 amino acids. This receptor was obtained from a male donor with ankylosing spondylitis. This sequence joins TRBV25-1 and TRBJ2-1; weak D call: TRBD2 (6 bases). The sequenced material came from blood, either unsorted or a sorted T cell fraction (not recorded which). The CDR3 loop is CASSPGSGIGGAEQFF. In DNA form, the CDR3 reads TGTGCCAGCAGTCCTGGGTCAGGAATTGGAGGGGCTGAGCAGTTCTTC.